This T cell receptor beta chain was identified during a study of blood T cell repertoires in COVID-19. About the research overall: COVID-19 samples, acute and convalescent, were from the United States, Italy and Spain. Sources were T cells, B-cell-depleted T cells, or PBMCs; the material itself was cDNA or gDNA.

Source study methods: For nucleated cells, counts were estimated from reference gene primer amplification. Produced via immunoSEQ multiplex PCR; TCRdb's table is partial and in-frame only. The D gene and trimming were derived from the DNA, and the V and J assignments and clone size from that table. The sample has 290,000 or so clones, 87% seen once. V lost 6 bases, J lost 5 bases, and 13 bases lay in between. In germline, CDR1 is LNHNV, CDR2 YYDKDF (reference sequence). The CDR3 loop spans 13 amino acids. Source material: peripheral blood. The clonotype was recovered from a man younger than 30 with active or convalescent COVID-19. The gene calls are TRBV15 and TRBJ2-5; no firm D call. CDR3 amino acids: CATRSMVRETQYF. DNA for the CDR3: TGTGCCACCAGGTCGATGGTGAGGGAGACCCAGTACTTC.